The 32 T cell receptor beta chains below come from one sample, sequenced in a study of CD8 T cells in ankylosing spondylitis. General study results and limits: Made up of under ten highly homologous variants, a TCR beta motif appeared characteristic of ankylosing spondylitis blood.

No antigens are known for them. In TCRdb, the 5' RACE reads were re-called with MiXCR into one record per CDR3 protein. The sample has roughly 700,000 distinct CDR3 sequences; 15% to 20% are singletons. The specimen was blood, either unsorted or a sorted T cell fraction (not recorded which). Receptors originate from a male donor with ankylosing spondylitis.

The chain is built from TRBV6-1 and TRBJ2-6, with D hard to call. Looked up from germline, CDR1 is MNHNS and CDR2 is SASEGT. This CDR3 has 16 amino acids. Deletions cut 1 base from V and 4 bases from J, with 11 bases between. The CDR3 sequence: CASSEVVGSGANVLTF. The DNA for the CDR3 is TGTGCCAGCAGTGAAGTTGTGGGGTCCGGGGCCAACGTCCTGACTTTC.

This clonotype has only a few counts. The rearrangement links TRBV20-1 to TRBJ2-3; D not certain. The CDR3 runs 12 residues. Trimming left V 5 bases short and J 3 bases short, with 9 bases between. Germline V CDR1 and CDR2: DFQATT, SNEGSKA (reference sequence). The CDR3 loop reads CSAPHGTDTQYF. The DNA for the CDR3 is TGCAGTGCTCCCCATGGGACAGATACGCAGTATTTT.

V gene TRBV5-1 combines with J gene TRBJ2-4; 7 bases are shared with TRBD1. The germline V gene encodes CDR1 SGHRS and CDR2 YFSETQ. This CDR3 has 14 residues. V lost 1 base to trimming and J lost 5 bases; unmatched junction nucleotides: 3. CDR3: CASSLLGGENIQYF. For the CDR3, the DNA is TGCGCCAGCAGCTTGTTAGGGGGCGAAAACATTCAGTACTTC.

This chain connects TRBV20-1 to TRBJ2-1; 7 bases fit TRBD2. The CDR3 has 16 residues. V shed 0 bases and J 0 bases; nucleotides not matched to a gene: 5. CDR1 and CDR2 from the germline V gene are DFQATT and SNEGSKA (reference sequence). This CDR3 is CSARDTSGISYNEQFF. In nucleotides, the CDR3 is TGCAGTGCTAGAGATACCAGCGGGATCTCCTACAATGAGCAGTTCTTC.

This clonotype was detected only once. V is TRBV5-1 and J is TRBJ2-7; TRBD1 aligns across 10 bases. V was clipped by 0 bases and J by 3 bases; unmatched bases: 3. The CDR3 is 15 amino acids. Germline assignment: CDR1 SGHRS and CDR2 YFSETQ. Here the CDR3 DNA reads TGCGCCAGCAGCTTGGGCTGGACAGGGGGCTACGAGCAGTACTTC. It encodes CASSLGWTGGYEQYF.

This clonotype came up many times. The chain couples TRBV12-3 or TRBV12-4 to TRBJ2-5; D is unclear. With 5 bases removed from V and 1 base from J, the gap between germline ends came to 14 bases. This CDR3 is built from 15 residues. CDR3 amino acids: CASSKQQVRQETQYF. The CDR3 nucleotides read TGTGCCAGCAGTAAACAGCAGGTTCGCCAAGAGACCCAGTACTTC.

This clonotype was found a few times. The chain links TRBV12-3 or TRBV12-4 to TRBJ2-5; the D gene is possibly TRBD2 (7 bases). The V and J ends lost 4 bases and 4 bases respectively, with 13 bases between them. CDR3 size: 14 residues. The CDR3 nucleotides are TGTGCCAGCAGTTCCGGGGGGCCCCTAGAGACCCAGTACTTC. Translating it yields CASSSGGPLETQYF.

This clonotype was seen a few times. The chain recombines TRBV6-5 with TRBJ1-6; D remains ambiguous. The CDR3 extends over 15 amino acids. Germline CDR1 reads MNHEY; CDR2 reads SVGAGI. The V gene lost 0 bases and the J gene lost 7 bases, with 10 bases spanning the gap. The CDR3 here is CASSYSSSANSPLHF. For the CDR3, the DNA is TGTGCCAGCAGTTACTCGTCTTCAGCAAATTCACCCCTCCACTTT.

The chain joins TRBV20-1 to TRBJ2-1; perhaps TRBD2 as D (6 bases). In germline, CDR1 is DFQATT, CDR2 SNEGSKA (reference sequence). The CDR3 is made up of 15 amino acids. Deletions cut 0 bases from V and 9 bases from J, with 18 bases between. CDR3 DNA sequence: TGCAGTGCTAGAGATCCGGCCAGCGGGTACGGTGAGCAGTTCTTC. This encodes CSARDPASGYGEQFF.

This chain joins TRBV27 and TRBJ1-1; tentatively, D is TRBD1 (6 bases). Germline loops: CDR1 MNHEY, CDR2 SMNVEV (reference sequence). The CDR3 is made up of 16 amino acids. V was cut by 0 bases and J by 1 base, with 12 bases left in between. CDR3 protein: CASSLSGGWGNTEAFF. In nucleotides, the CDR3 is TGTGCCAGCAGTTTATCAGGGGGTTGGGGGAACACTGAAGCTTTCTTT.

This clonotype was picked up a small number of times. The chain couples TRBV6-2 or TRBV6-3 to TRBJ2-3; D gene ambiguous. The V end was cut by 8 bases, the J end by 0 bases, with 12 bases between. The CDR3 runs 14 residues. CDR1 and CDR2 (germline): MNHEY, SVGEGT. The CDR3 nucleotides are TGTGCCAGCGAGGCCGGCACTAGCACAGATACGCAGTATTTT. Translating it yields CASEAGTSTDTQYF.

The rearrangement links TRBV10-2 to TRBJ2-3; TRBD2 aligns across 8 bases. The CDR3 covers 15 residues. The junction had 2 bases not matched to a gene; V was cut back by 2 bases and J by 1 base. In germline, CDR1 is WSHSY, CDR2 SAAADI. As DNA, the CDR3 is TGCGCCAGCAGTGAGAGGCGGGGGGGCACAGATACGCAGTATTTT. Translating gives CASSERRGGTDTQYF.

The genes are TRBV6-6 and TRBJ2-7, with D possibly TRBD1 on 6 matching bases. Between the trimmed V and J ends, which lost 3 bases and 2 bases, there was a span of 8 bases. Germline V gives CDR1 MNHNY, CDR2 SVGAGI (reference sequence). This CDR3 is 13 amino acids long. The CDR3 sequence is CASSYTGTYEQYF. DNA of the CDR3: TGTGCCAGCAGTTATACAGGGACCTACGAGCAGTACTTC.

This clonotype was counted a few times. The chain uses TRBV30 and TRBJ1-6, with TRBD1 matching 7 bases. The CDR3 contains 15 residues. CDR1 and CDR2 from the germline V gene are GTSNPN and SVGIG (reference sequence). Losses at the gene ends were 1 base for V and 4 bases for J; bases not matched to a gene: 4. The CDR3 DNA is TGTGCCTGGAGTGAGGGGGCGCTGTATAATTCACCCCTCCACTTT. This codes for CAWSEGALYNSPLHF. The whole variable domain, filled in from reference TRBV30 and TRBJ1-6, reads SQTIHQWPATLVQPVGSPLSLECTVEGTSNPNLYWYRQAAGRGLQLLFYSVGIGQISSEVPQNLSASRPQDRQFILSSKKLLLSDSGFYLCAWSEGALYNSPLHFGNGTRLTVT.

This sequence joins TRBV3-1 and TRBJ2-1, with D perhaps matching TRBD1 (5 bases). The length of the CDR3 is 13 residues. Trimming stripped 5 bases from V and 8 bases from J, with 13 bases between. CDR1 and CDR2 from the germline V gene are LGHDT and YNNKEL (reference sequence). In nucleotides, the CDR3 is TGTGCCAGCAGCAAACAGGTTATCCATGAGCAGTTCTTC. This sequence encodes CASSKQVIHEQFF.

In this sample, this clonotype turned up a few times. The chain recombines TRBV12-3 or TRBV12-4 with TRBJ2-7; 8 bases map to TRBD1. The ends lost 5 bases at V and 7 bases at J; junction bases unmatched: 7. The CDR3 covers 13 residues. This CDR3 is CASSLRGPGEQYF. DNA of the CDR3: TGTGCCAGCAGTCTCAGGGGGCCGGGGGAGCAGTACTTC.

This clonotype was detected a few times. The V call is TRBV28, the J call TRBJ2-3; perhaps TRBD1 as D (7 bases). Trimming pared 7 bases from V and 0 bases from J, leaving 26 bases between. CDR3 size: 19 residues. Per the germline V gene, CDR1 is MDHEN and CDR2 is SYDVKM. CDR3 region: CASIPGGTVTSQSTDTQYF. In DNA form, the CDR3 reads TGTGCCAGCATTCCAGGGGGGACAGTTACGAGTCAAAGCACAGATACGCAGTATTTT.

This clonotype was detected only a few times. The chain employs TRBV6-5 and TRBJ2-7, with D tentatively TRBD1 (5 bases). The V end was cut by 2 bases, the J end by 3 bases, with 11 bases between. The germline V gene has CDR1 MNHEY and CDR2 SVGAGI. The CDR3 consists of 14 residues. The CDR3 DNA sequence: TGTGCCAGCAGTTACCAGGCCAGGGACTACGAGCAGTACTTC. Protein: CASSYQARDYEQYF.

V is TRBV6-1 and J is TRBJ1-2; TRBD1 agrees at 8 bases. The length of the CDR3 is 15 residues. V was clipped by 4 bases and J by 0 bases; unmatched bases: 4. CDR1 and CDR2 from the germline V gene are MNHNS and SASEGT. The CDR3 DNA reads TGTGCCAGCAGTGCCGGGACAGGAACTAACTATGGCTACACCTTC. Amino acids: CASSAGTGTNYGYTF.

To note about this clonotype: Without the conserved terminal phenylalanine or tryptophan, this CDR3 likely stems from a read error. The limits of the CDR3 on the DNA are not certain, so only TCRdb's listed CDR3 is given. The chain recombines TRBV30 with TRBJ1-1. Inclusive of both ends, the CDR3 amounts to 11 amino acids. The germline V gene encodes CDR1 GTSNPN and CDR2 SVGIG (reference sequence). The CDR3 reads CAWISTSGEGL.

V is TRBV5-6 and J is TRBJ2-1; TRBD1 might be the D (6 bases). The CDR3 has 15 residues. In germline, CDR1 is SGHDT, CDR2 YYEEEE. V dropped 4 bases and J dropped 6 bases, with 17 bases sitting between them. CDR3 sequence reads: CASSPGSGAGNEQFF. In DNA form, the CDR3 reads TGTGCCAGCAGCCCCGGTTCAGGGGCTGGCAATGAGCAGTTCTTC. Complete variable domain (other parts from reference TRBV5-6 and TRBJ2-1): DAGVTQSPTHLIKTRGQQVTLRCSPKSGHDTVSWYQQALGQGPQFIFQYYEEEERQRGNFPDRFSGHQFPNYSSELNVNALLLGDSALYLCASSPGSGAGNEQFFGPGTRLTVL.

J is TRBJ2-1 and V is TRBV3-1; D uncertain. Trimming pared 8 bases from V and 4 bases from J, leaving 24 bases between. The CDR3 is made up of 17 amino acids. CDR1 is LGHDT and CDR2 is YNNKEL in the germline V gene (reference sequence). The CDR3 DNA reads TGTGCCAGCGGCAACCAAGTGGGTCGCGCAACTTACAATGAGCAGTTCTTC. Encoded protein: CASGNQVGRATYNEQFF.

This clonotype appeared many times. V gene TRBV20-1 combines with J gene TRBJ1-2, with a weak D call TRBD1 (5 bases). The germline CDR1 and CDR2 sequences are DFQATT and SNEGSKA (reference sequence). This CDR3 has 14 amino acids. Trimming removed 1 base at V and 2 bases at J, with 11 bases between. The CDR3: CSARVYPGNYGYTF. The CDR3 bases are TGCAGTGCTAGAGTGTACCCAGGGAACTATGGCTACACCTTC.

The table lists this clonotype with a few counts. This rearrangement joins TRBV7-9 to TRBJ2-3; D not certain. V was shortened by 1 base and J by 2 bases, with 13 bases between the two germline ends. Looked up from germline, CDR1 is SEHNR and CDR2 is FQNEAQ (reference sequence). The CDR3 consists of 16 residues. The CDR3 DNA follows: TGTGCCAGCAGCTTAGAGCTACTCCCCAACACAGATACGCAGTATTTT. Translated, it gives CASSLELLPNTDTQYF.

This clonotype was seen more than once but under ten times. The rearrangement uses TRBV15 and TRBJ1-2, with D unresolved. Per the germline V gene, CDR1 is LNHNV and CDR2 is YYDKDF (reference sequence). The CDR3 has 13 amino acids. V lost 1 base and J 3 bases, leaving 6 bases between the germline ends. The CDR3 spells CATSRVSDYGYTF. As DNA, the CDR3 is TGTGCCACCAGCAGAGTCAGTGACTATGGCTACACCTTC.

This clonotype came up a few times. The CDR3 is CASILRGHSREQYF. The CDR3 DNA follows: TGTGCCAGCATCCTTCGGGGGCATTCTCGCGAGCAGTACTTC. The J gene is TRBJ2-7, the V gene TRBV5-6, with D perhaps given as TRBD1 or TRBD2 (6 bases each). Germline lookup yields CDR1 SGHDT and CDR2 YYEEEE. Between the trimmed V and J ends, which lost 6 bases and 6 bases, there was a span of 19 bases. The CDR3 length is 14 residues.

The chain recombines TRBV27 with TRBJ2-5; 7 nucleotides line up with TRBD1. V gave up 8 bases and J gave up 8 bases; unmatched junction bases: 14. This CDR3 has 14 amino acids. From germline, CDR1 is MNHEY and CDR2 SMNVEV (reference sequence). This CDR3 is CASGPGTQGVTQYF. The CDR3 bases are TGTGCCAGCGGCCCCGGGACGCAGGGGGTTACCCAGTACTTC.

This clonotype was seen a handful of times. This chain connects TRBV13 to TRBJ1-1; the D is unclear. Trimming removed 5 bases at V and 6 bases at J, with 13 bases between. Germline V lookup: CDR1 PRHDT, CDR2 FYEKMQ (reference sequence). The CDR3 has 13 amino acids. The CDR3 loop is CASSPRTRAEAFF. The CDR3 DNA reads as TGTGCCAGCAGCCCTCGTACCCGCGCTGAAGCTTTCTTT.

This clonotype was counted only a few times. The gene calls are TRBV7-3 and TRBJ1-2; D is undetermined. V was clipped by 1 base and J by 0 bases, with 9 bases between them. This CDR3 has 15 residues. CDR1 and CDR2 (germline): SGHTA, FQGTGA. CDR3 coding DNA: TGTGCCAGCAGCTTAAAGGCAGGCCCTAACTATGGCTACACCTTC. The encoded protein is CASSLKAGPNYGYTF.

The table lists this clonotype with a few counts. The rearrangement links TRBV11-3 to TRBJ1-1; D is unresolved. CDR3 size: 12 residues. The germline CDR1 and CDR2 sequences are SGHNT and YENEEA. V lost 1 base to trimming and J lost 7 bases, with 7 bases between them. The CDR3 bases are TGTGCCAGCAGCTTAGGTTTGGGTGAAGCTTTCTTT. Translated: CASSLGLGEAFF.

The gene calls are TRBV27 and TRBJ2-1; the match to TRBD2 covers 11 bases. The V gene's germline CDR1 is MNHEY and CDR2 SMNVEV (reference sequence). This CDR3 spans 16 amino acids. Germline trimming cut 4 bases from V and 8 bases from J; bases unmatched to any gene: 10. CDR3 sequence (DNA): TGTGCCAGCAGTTCAATAGCGGGGGGGCCTGTCGATGAGCAGTTCTTC. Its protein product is CASSSIAGGPVDEQFF.

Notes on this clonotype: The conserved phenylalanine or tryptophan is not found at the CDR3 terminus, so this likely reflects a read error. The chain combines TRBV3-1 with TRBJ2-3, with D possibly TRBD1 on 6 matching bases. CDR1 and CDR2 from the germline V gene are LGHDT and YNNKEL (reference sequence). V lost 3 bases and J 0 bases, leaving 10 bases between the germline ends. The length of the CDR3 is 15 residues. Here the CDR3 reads CASSQNGQSTDTQYS. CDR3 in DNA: TGTGCCAGCAGCCAGAACGGACAGAGCACAGATACGCAGTATTCT.